The 30 T cell receptor beta chains below were found in one sample sequenced in a study of blood T cells in healthy people across ages (dated by TCRdb to about 2015). Library preparation employed 5' RACE. TCRdb records Illumina HiSeq 2500 as the sequencer. A second PCR of roughly 7 to 11 cycles was performed with a sample-barcoded 5' primer and a J-beta primer mix. TCRdb reprocessing: public reads trimmed at Q25 with fastp, clones called with MiXCR, in-frame beta chains kept. Every entry covers one CDR3 protein and lists the most common genes and DNA from its rows. For this sample there are 1.5 million to 2 million distinct CDR3 sequences; approximately 32% appear just once. The top ten hold 11% of the sample. The sequenced material came from blood. The receptors here all came from a young woman in good health.

This clonotype was recorded a few times. This chain joins TRBV12-3 or TRBV12-4 and TRBJ2-3, with 7 bases aligning to TRBD2. The CDR3 length is 15 residues. V trimming: 6 bases; J trimming: 2 bases; junction bases outside the gene matches: 8. The CDR3 sequence: CASRPSAGVTDTQYF. The CDR3 coding sequence is TGTGCCAGCAGACCGTCCGCGGGAGTCACAGATACGCAGTATTTT.

Turning to this clonotype: One junction end does not reproduce the germline sequence, and a read error may be involved. J is TRBJ2-6 and V is TRBV10-2, with D hard to call. This CDR3 is 17 amino acids long. Germline assignment: CDR1 WSHSY and CDR2 SAAADI. In DNA, the CDR3 is TGCGCCAGCAGTGATATGGGCGTCTCCTCTGGGACCAACGTCCTGACTTTC. Amino acids: CASSDMGVSSGTNVLTF.

This sequence joins TRBV3-1 and TRBJ2-7, with D possibly TRBD1 on 5 matching bases. Germline CDR1 LGHDT, CDR2 YNNKEL (reference sequence). Between the trimmed V and J ends, which lost 4 bases and 9 bases, there was a span of 19 bases. CDR3 length equals 14 residues. CDR3 region: CASSPSEKGSGQYF. The CDR3 DNA reads TGTGCCAGCAGCCCCTCGGAGAAGGGGTCAGGGCAGTACTTC.

This clonotype was seen more than once but under ten times. V gene TRBV5-1 combines with J gene TRBJ2-3; D is perhaps TRBD1 or TRBD2 (6 bases each). Germline CDR1 and CDR2: SGHRS and YFSETQ. The ends were cut back, 6 bases at V and 0 bases at J, with 11 bases in the middle. This CDR3 contains 14 residues. CDR3 sequence reads: CASNGGYSTDTQYF. The CDR3 DNA is TGCGCCAGCAACGGGGGCTATAGCACAGATACGCAGTATTTT.

V and J are TRBV12-3 or TRBV12-4 and TRBJ2-3, with D possibly TRBD1 on 5 matching bases. The CDR3 consists of 14 residues. V was clipped by 4 bases and J by 3 bases, with 11 bases between them. As DNA, the CDR3 is TGTGCCAGCAGTTCCGAAGGGGTGACAGATACGCAGTATTTT. Protein product: CASSSEGVTDTQYF.

This clonotype has more than one count but fewer than ten. This sequence joins TRBV29-1 and TRBJ1-1; D not resolved. Trimming pared 4 bases from V and 11 bases from J, leaving 11 bases between. Germline values: CDR1 SQVTM, CDR2 ANQGSEA. CDR3 length: 10 residues. CDR3 nucleotide sequence: TGCAGCGTTGGTCCGGATTGGGCTTTCTTT. Protein sequence: CSVGPDWAFF.

The rearrangement joins TRBV3-1 to TRBJ2-5, with 12 bases lining up with TRBD2. This CDR3 is built from 15 residues. With V trimmed by 4 bases and J by 7 bases, 7 bases remained unmatched. The V gene's germline CDR1 is LGHDT and CDR2 YNNKEL (reference sequence). The CDR3 DNA reads as TGTGCCAGCAGCCGGACTAGCGGGATAGTTGGGACCCAGTACTTC. Translation: CASSRTSGIVGTQYF.

Worth noting for this clonotype: Here the CDR3 omits its conserved ending phenylalanine or tryptophan, so a read error is the likely source. The chain is built from TRBV2 and TRBJ1-4; perhaps TRBD1 as D (5 bases). CDR3 length: 14 residues. The germline V and J ends were trimmed by 6 bases and 7 bases, with 15 bases remaining between them. The germline V gene encodes CDR1 SNHLY and CDR2 FYNNEI. The CDR3 spells CASSASGRFEKLFL. The CDR3, as DNA: TGTGCCAGCAGCGCCTCAGGGAGGTTTGAAAAACTGTTTTTG.

This clonotype has a count of ten or more. The chain links TRBV7-2 to TRBJ2-1; 7 nucleotides align to TRBD2. The CDR3 loop spans 14 amino acids. Per the germline V gene, CDR1 is SGHTA and CDR2 is FQGNSA. With 1 base clipped from V and 3 bases from J, the junction kept 0 bases outside the gene matches. CDR3 residues: CASSLGGGYNEQFF. In nucleotides, the CDR3 is TGTGCCAGCAGCTTAGGGGGGGGCTACAATGAGCAGTTCTTC.

The chain has TRBV2 and TRBJ1-5; perhaps TRBD1 as D (5 bases). There are 14 residues in the CDR3. Germline CDR1 SNHLY, CDR2 FYNNEI. Trimming removed 1 base from V and 9 bases from J, with 13 bases in between. CDR3 sequence: CASSEGGGVRPQHF. CDR3 DNA: TGTGCCAGCAGTGAAGGTGGAGGGGTGCGGCCCCAGCATTTT.

As concerns this clonotype: One base away lies a much larger clone, so this may be a sequencing read error. Here the CDR3 DNA reads TGTGCCAGCAGTGCCGGATGCTACGAGCAGTACTTC. Amino acids: CASSAGCYEQYF. This chain links TRBV2 with TRBJ2-7; the D is unclear. The CDR3 length is 12 residues. Trimming took 4 bases from V and 3 from J, leaving 7 bases between them. Germline V lookup: CDR1 SNHLY, CDR2 FYNNEI.

This clonotype was observed a handful of times. The rearrangement links TRBV7-8 to TRBJ2-1; 14 bases match TRBD2. The CDR3 covers 19 residues. V lost 2 bases to trimming and J lost 3 bases; unmatched junction nucleotides: 9. The V gene's germline CDR1 is SGHVS and CDR2 FQNEAQ. The CDR3 DNA reads as TGTGCCAGCAGCTTAAGGGGACTAGCGGGAGTAAGAGTCTACAATGAGCAGTTCTTC. Its protein is CASSLRGLAGVRVYNEQFF.

This clonotype turned up a few times. CDR3 nucleotides: TGTGCCAGCAGCTCGGGACCTAGGGGGGACACCTCCTACGAGCAGTACTTC. Amino acid sequence: CASSSGPRGDTSYEQYF. V is TRBV11-2 and J is TRBJ2-7; D possibly matches TRBD1 or TRBD2 (6 bases each). The V and J ends lost 4 bases and 0 bases respectively, with 19 bases between them. This CDR3 region has 17 residues. The germline gives CDR1 SGHAT, CDR2 FQNNGV.

The J gene is TRBJ1-6, the V gene TRBV6-1; 10 bases fit TRBD1. This CDR3 region has 16 residues. The V gene end was trimmed by 7 bases and the J gene end by 3 bases; junction bases not matched to a gene: 6. Germline lookup yields CDR1 MNHNS and CDR2 SASEGT. The CDR3 bases are TGTGCCAGCACTAGGACAGGGGGAGGCTATAATTCACCCCTCCACTTT. Residues: CASTRTGGGYNSPLHF.

V and J are TRBV19 and TRBJ2-1; 10 bases are a match to TRBD2. Germline V lookup: CDR1 LNHDA, CDR2 SQIVND (reference sequence). J lost 4 bases, V lost 6 bases, and 9 bases had no gene match. This CDR3 spans 16 amino acids. The CDR3: CASRGNSLAGYNEQFF. In DNA, the CDR3 is TGTGCCAGTAGAGGGAATTCACTAGCGGGGTACAATGAGCAGTTCTTC.

The genes are TRBV5-1 and TRBJ2-4; D is possibly TRBD1 or TRBD2 (5 bases each). Trimming took off 4 bases at V and 1 base at J, with 18 bases between the two ends. Germline V CDR1 and CDR2: SGHRS, YFSETQ. The CDR3 sequence is 17 residues long. In DNA form, the CDR3 reads TGCGCCAGCAGCCCATTCTGGGACCCCAAGGCCAAAAACATTCAGTACTTC. Residues: CASSPFWDPKAKNIQYF.

The CDR3: CASKIMQGFGGYTF. CDR3 nucleotide sequence: TGTGCCAGCAAAATAATGCAGGGCTTCGGGGGCTACACCTTC. The rearrangement links TRBV28 to TRBJ1-2; D might be TRBD1 (5 bases). V dropped 7 bases and J dropped 8 bases, with 20 bases sitting between them. The CDR3 length is 14 residues. Germline V gene sequence: CDR1 MDHEN, CDR2 SYDVKM.

V and J are TRBV6-1 and TRBJ2-1; D is perhaps TRBD2 (5 bases). CDR3 length equals 17 residues. V lost 5 bases, J lost 12 bases, and 29 bases lay in between. Germline loops: CDR1 MNHNS, CDR2 SASEGT. CDR3 DNA sequence: TGTGCCAGCAGTCCCCTCATTGGTGGGAGCCCCGGGAACGGGCAGTTCTTC. The encoded protein is CASSPLIGGSPGNGQFF.

This clonotype was counted a few times. The chain carries TRBV29-1 and TRBJ1-6; D possibly corresponds to TRBD1 (5 bases). Germline V lookup: CDR1 SQVTM, CDR2 ANQGSEA. V was shortened by 7 bases and J by 13 bases, with 20 bases between the two germline ends. The CDR3 consists of 13 residues. In DNA form, the CDR3 reads TGCAGCGCTTCTAGTCGAGGAGGGGCTCCCCTCCACTTT. Protein product: CSASSRGGAPLHF.

This clonotype has just a few counts. J is TRBJ2-5 and V is TRBV10-3; 10 bases are shared with TRBD1. The CDR3 spans 15 residues. Germline V lookup: CDR1 ENHRY, CDR2 SYGVKD. The junction had 13 bases not matched to a gene; V was cut back by 4 bases and J by 11 bases. CDR3: CAISGGTGVYNEQYF. The CDR3 DNA reads TGTGCCATCAGTGGCGGGACAGGGGTATACAATGAGCAGTACTTC.

The chain combines TRBV6-2 or TRBV6-3 with TRBJ2-1; the match to TRBD2 covers 9 bases. The germline V gene encodes CDR1 MNHEY and CDR2 SVGEGT. The CDR3 covers 14 residues. With V trimmed by 5 bases and J by 7 bases, 6 bases remained unmatched. The chain's CDR3 is CASSERGAWNEQFF. Written as DNA, the CDR3 is TGTGCCAGCAGTGAGCGGGGGGCGTGGAATGAGCAGTTCTTC.

The chain employs TRBV20-1 and TRBJ2-1; maybe TRBD1 (5 bases). CDR3 length equals 17 residues. The V end lost 2 bases, the J end lost 1 base, and 18 bases lay between the germline ends. In germline, CDR1 is DFQATT, CDR2 SNEGSKA (reference sequence). The CDR3 reads CSARNWGIQGSYNEQFF. CDR3 bases: TGCAGTGCTAGAAATTGGGGAATTCAGGGTTCCTACAATGAGCAGTTCTTC.

Many counts were recorded for this clonotype. The chain combines TRBV6-1 with TRBJ2-5, with a weak D call TRBD2 (6 bases). The germline CDR1 and CDR2 sequences are MNHNS and SASEGT. V gave up 6 bases and J gave up 1 base, with 9 bases separating them. The CDR3 has 13 residues. The CDR3 region is CASSAGLQETQYF. As DNA, the CDR3 is TGTGCCAGCAGCGCGGGACTCCAAGAGACCCAGTACTTC.

This clonotype has more than one count but fewer than ten. The chain uses TRBV5-1 and TRBJ2-2; D may match TRBD1 or TRBD2 (5 bases each). The CDR3 is 15 amino acids. Per the germline V gene, CDR1 is SGHRS and CDR2 is YFSETQ. V shed 2 bases and J shed 0 bases, with 8 bases lying between them. The CDR3 nucleotides read TGCGCCAGCAGCTTTGGGGGATCGAACACCGGGGAGCTGTTTTTT. Translation: CASSFGGSNTGELFF.

The genes are TRBV5-1 and TRBJ2-7; tentatively, D is TRBD1 (5 bases). V was pared by 7 bases and J by 0 bases, with 20 bases between. CDR1 is SGHRS and CDR2 is YFSETQ in the germline V gene. This CDR3 comprises 16 residues. CDR3 DNA sequence: TGCGCCAGCGGCCACTGCCGACAGACCGACTCCTACGAGCAGTACTTC. Amino acid sequence: CASGHCRQTDSYEQYF. The full variable domain, rest sourced from reference TRBV5-1 and TRBJ2-7, is KAGVTQTPRYLIKTRGQQVTLSCSPISGHRSVSWYQQTPGQGLQFLFEYFSETQRNKGNFPGRFSGRQFSNSRSEMNVSTLELGDSALYLCASGHCRQTDSYEQYFGPGTRLTVT.

J is TRBJ2-7 and V is TRBV20-1; D is tentatively TRBD1 or TRBD2 (5 bases each). CDR1 and CDR2 from the germline V gene are DFQATT and SNEGSKA (reference sequence). CDR3 length: 12 residues. CDR3 region: CTALGESGEQYF. The DNA for the CDR3 is TGCACCGCCCTGGGGGAATCAGGCGAGCAGTACTTC.

This clonotype was counted once. The chain employs TRBV20-1 and TRBJ2-7; TRBD2 matches 9 bases. Per the germline V gene, CDR1 is DFQATT and CDR2 is SNEGSKA (reference sequence). Trimming removed 0 bases from V and 1 base from J; junction bases left unmatched: 4. This CDR3 has 15 amino acids. CDR3 DNA: TGCAGTGCTAGAGAGACGACTAGCGGATCCTACGAGCAGTACTTC. Translation gives CSARETTSGSYEQYF.

Comment on this clonotype: Since the CDR3 does not end with the conserved phenylalanine or tryptophan, this likely comes from a read error. The chain is built from TRBV5-1 and TRBJ2-7; 9 bases agree with TRBD1. The trim removed 4 bases at V and 3 bases at J, leaving 5 bases unmatched. This CDR3 region has 14 residues. Germline CDR1 SGHRS, CDR2 YFSETQ. The CDR3 reads CASSARTGDYEQYL. CDR3 bases: TGCGCCAGCAGCGCCCGGACAGGGGACTACGAGCAGTACTTA.

This clonotype has only a few counts. This chain connects TRBV3-1 to TRBJ1-1; TRBD1 agrees at 7 bases. The CDR3 spans 16 residues. The V segment lost 0 bases and the J segment 0 bases; nucleotides outside the gene matches: 4. Germline values: CDR1 LGHDT, CDR2 YNNKEL (reference sequence). CDR3 residues: CASSQDHRGMNTEAFF. For the CDR3, the DNA is TGTGCCAGCAGCCAAGATCACAGGGGCATGAACACTGAAGCTTTCTTT.

This clonotype appeared a few times. The chain couples TRBV7-3 to TRBJ1-2; D is unclear. Germline V gives CDR1 SGHTA, CDR2 FQGTGA. V lost 4 bases and J 4 bases, leaving 16 bases between the germline ends. CDR3 length: 15 amino acids. CDR3 DNA: TGTGCCAGCAGCTCAACTCCGGGAAATTCCTATGGCTACACCTTC. This codes for CASSSTPGNSYGYTF.